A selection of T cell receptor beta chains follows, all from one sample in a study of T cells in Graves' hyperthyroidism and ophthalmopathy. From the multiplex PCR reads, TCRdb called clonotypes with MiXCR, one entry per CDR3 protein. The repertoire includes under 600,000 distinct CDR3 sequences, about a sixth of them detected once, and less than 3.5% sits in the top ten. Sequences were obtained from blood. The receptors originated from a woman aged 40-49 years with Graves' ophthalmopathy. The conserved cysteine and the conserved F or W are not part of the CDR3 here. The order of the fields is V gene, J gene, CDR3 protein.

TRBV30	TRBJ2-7	AWRGRGGPYEQY
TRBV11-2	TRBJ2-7	ASSQAGGPYEQY
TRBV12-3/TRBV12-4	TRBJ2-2	ASRRQDTGELF
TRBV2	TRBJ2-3	ASSEWREADTQY
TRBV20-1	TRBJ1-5	SARDREGGGRPQH
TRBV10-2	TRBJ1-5	ASTPGGFSQPQH
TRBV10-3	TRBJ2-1	AHSADSSYNEQF
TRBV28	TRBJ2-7	ASSLRASGSKQY
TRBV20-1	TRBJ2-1	SASARPGSYNEQF
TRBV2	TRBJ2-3	ASSEGLAGVGTQY
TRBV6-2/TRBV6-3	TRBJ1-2	ASRPIRGGGYT
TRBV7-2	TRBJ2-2	ASSLNQGFTGELF
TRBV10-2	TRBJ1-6	AGRDTHNSPLH
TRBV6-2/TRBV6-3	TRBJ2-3	ASNIDWGDTQY
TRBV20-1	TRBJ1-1	SASPGGSFRIPDEAF
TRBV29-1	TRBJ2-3	SVERNPVRSDTQY
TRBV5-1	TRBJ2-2	ASSFAPAGELF
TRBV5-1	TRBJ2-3	ASSFPSTASGDTMGTTDTQY
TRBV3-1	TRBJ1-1	ASSQDPEHPNTEAF
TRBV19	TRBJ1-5	ASRIGPGNQPQH
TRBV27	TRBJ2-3	ASQWGPGDTQY
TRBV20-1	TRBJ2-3	SASVGGESDTQY
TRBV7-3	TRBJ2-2	ASGTGGTGELF
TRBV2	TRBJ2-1	ASRGLAGGREQF
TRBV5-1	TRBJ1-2	ASRTNRDRGNYGYT
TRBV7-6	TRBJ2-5	ASSLQAIQETQY
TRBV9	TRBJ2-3	ASSVEGLETGGDTQY
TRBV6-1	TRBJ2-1	ASSYLAGEGHNEQF
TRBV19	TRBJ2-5	ASSPDRARETQY
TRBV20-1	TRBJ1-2	SARDPRLGQDGYT
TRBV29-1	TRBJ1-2	SVEEGQGVWGYT
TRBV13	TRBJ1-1	ASSPGEGANTEAF
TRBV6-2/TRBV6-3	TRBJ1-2	ASSYSRAGDVGGYT
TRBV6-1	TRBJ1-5	ASRKTGRILYSNQPQH
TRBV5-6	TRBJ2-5	ASRRAVQETQY
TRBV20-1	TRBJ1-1	SARDTGQNTEAF